A single sample is the source of the 20 T cell receptor beta chains below, sequenced in a study of T cells in localized non-small cell lung cancer (dated by TCRdb to about 2020). Receptor libraries were prepared by the immunoSEQ multiplex PCR assay. The table comes from immuneACCESS by way of TCRdb, which keeps in-frame sequences with V and J called. Part of the clones is missing from these tables; in studies checked, under half for an unresolved V gene and the rest for unknown reasons. This sample comprises about 78,000 clones, just under 85% of them detected only once. 2.8% of the sample is in the top ten clones. The source was peripheral blood, collected before any cancer treatment. The source is a man between 35 and 75 years old with stage I lung adenocarcinoma.

The CDR3 protein is CASSLAADSGANEQFF. CDR3 bases: TGCGCCAGCAGCTTGGCCGCGGATTCTGGGGCCAATGAGCAGTTCTTC. This chain connects TRBV5-1 to TRBJ2-1; possible D gene TRBD1, 5 bases. This CDR3 comprises 16 residues. Germline V CDR1 and CDR2: SGHRS, YFSETQ. The V gene lost 0 bases and the J gene lost 6 bases, with 16 bases spanning the gap.

This clone was observed a single time. One end of the junction varies from germline; a read error may be responsible. The V and J genes are TRBV18 and TRBJ2-6; D possibly corresponds to TRBD2 (5 bases). Germline V gives CDR1 KGHSH, CDR2 LQKENI. This CDR3 is 16 amino acids long. The CDR3 nucleotides read TGTGCCAGCGCACCCAACGGGGTCTCTGGGGCCAACGTCCTGACTTTC. Protein sequence: CASAPNGVSGANVLTF.

V gene TRBV6-5 combines with J gene TRBJ2-7, with D perhaps TRBD2 (6 bases). The CDR3 loop spans 15 amino acids. The V and J ends lost 0 bases and 3 bases respectively, with 12 bases between them. CDR1 is MNHEY, CDR2 SVGAGI, per germline. CDR3 coding DNA: TGTGCCAGCAGTTACTCGATATCGGGGGACTACGAGCAGTACTTC. Translating gives CASSYSISGDYEQYF.

The chain recombines TRBV25-1 with TRBJ1-1, with D possibly TRBD1 on 6 matching bases. This CDR3 spans 13 amino acids. V was trimmed by 2 bases and J by 9 bases, leaving 13 bases between them. Per the germline V gene, CDR1 is MGHDK and CDR2 is SYGVNS. CDR3 nucleotide sequence: TGTGCCAGCAGTGAACAACTTCAGGGGCAAGCTTTCTTT. Its translation is CASSEQLQGQAFF.

The chain employs TRBV7-8 and TRBJ2-7; TRBD2 matches at 10 bases. V lost 5 bases and J lost 3; bases outside the gene matches: 10. CDR1 is SGHVS, CDR2 FQNEAQ, per germline. The CDR3 length is 16 residues. CDR3 sequence: CASSIIRLAGDYEQYF. CDR3 coding DNA: TGTGCCAGCAGCATAATAAGACTAGCGGGCGACTACGAGCAGTACTTC.

The V call is TRBV30, the J call TRBJ2-7; 11 bases line up with TRBD2. Germline V gene sequence: CDR1 GTSNPN, CDR2 SVGIG (reference sequence). The V segment lost 2 bases and the J segment 5 bases; nucleotides outside the gene matches: 14. The CDR3 has 17 amino acids. CDR3 residues: CAWSTGLAVDLVDEQYF. The CDR3 nucleotides read TGTGCCTGGAGTACGGGACTAGCGGTGGACCTAGTGGACGAGCAGTACTTC.

There are a few counts of this clone. V gene TRBV27 combines with J gene TRBJ2-7, with 7 nucleotides matching TRBD2. V trimming: 10 bases; J trimming: 5 bases; junction bases outside the gene matches: 11. This CDR3 comprises 13 residues. Germline CDR1 MNHEY, CDR2 SMNVEV (reference sequence). Here the CDR3 DNA reads TGTGCCACCAGAGGACTAGGGAGGAACGAGCAGTACTTC. It is translated as CATRGLGRNEQYF.

The gene calls are TRBV23-1 and TRBJ2-1; TRBD2 matches at 10 bases. TRBV23-1 is an ORF, and what it does is uncertain. With 0 bases clipped from V and 7 bases from J, the junction kept 12 bases outside the gene matches. The CDR3 has 18 amino acids. As DNA, the CDR3 is TGCGCCAGCAGTCAATCGGGGACTAGCGCGAGAGGTAGGAATGAGCAGTTCTTC. This gives the protein CASSQSGTSARGRNEQFF.

This rearrangement joins TRBV4-1 to TRBJ2-3; 7 bases map to TRBD1. Germline CDR1 is MGHRA and CDR2 is YSYEKL. The V gene end was trimmed by 1 base and the J gene end by 6 bases; junction bases not matched to a gene: 13. This CDR3 contains 17 residues. The chain's CDR3 is CASSQVSGTARDDTQYF. In nucleotides, the CDR3 is TGCGCCAGCAGCCAAGTTTCCGGGACAGCAAGAGATGATACGCAGTATTTT.

The chain couples TRBV14 to TRBJ2-2, with D perhaps TRBD2 (5 bases). V lost 5 bases and J lost 5, with 15 bases in between. Germline CDR1 reads SGHDN; CDR2 reads FVKESK. The CDR3 covers 15 residues. CDR3 DNA: TGTGCCAGCAGCGGTAGTAGTAGAGGGACCGGGGAGCTGTTTTTT. Translation: CASSGSSRGTGELFF.

This chain joins TRBV7-9 and TRBJ1-1; D may be TRBD1 (5 bases). Germline-derived CDR1 and CDR2 are SEHNR and FQNEAQ (reference sequence). This CDR3 is built from 15 residues. V was clipped by 6 bases and J by 1 base, with 15 bases between them. CDR3 sequence (DNA): TGTGCCAGCAGGGATCTAGGGGAGGGGAACACTGAAGCTTTCTTT. Its protein is CASRDLGEGNTEAFF.

The rearrangement links TRBV6-1 to TRBJ2-2, with 10 positions matching TRBD2. Germline CDR1 and CDR2: MNHNS and SASEGT. The CDR3 sequence is 14 residues long. J was trimmed by 4 bases and V by 5 bases; bases with no gene match: 1. CDR3 sequence: CASSSGGATGELFF. The CDR3 DNA sequence: TGTGCCAGCAGTAGCGGGGGGGCCACCGGGGAGCTGTTTTTT.

V usage is TRBV29-1 and J usage is TRBJ2-7, with 14 bases identical to TRBD2. In germline, CDR1 is SQVTM, CDR2 ANQGSEA. The CDR3 is 15 residues long. V lost 5 bases to trimming and J lost 4 bases; unmatched junction nucleotides: 7. The CDR3 DNA is TGCAGCGTTTCTCGGGGGACTAGCGGGAGTTACGAGCAGTACTTC. Its protein product is CSVSRGTSGSYEQYF.

This sequence joins TRBV27 and TRBJ2-7; D is uncertain. Germline CDR1 is MNHEY and CDR2 is SMNVEV (reference sequence). The CDR3 is 14 residues long. The V and J ends lost 8 bases and 0 bases respectively, with 14 bases between them. The CDR3 spells CASGHPSSSYEQYF. DNA of the CDR3: TGTGCCAGCGGTCACCCTTCGAGCTCCTACGAGCAGTACTTC.

The J gene is TRBJ2-1, the V gene TRBV27, with D tentatively TRBD2 (5 bases). This CDR3 region has 14 residues. V was cut by 6 bases and J by 4 bases, with 13 bases left in between. CDR1 is MNHEY and CDR2 is SMNVEV in the germline V gene (reference sequence). DNA for the CDR3: TGTGCCAGCAGGCCAGCGGTAGAATACAATGAGCAGTTCTTC. Its protein product is CASRPAVEYNEQFF.

The V gene is TRBV7-8, the J gene TRBJ2-5, with 9 bases aligning to TRBD2. Looked up from germline, CDR1 is SGHVS and CDR2 is FQNEAQ. There are 15 residues in the CDR3. Trimming removed 5 bases from V and 5 bases from J; junction bases left unmatched: 9. The chain's CDR3 is CASSLRGGPEETQYF. CDR3 DNA: TGTGCCAGCAGCCTGCGGGGGGGCCCCGAGGAGACCCAGTACTTC.

CDR3 in DNA: TGTGCCAGCAGGGGTGGAAGCGCGGATTCCTACAATGAGCAGTTCTTC. As protein: CASRGGSADSYNEQFF. J is TRBJ2-1 and V is TRBV7-9; D not resolved. The ends were cut back, 6 bases at V and 1 base at J, with 16 bases in the middle. The CDR3 contains 16 residues. CDR1 is SEHNR, CDR2 FQNEAQ, per germline (reference sequence).

V is TRBV7-9 and J is TRBJ2-7; D is unresolved. The germline V gene encodes CDR1 SEHNR and CDR2 FQNEAQ (reference sequence). V gave up 0 bases and J gave up 0 bases, with 6 bases separating them. The CDR3 consists of 14 residues. As DNA, the CDR3 is TGTGCCAGCAGCTTAGCCCCGAGCTCCTACGAGCAGTACTTC. It yields the protein CASSLAPSSYEQYF.

V is TRBV19 and J is TRBJ1-2; 7 bases map to TRBD1. The CDR3 covers 14 residues. CDR1 is LNHDA and CDR2 is SQIVND in the germline V gene (reference sequence). V lost 5 bases to trimming and J lost 7 bases; unmatched junction nucleotides: 10. In DNA, the CDR3 is TGTGCCAGTAGTCCCTACAAGACAGGGCCTGGCTACACCTTC. It specifies CASSPYKTGPGYTF.

V is TRBV27 and J is TRBJ2-7, with D possibly matching TRBD2 (6 bases). The CDR3 runs to 15 residues. V shed 3 bases and J shed 6 bases, with 18 bases lying between them. In germline, CDR1 is MNHEY, CDR2 SMNVEV (reference sequence). The CDR3 coding sequence is TGTGCCAGCAGTTTTGGGGTCGGGAGTCGCGGCGAGCAGTACTTC. Encoded protein: CASSFGVGSRGEQYF.